This T cell receptor (beta chain) emerged from a study of cytomegalovirus exposure and HLA in healthy donors. Study results and limitations: Across all donors, roughly uniform sequencing depth was an assumption of the presence/absence analyses. A later analysis showed that HLA-associated TCR beta chains had undergone more clonal expansion than equally common others. What a later analysis reportedly showed was that an Asian-associated ancestry cluster had fewer N-insertions than the approximately 670-donor mean.

Primers included in the PCR were 60 Vbeta and 13 Jbeta primers. Profiled with immunoSEQ multiplex PCR; TCRdb holds only in-frame clones, not every one. The sample shows fewer than 200,000 clones, approximately 80% of them seen only once. Regarding this clone: Its cognate antigen is unknown.

The CDR3 is made up of 13 amino acids. CDR1 is SNHLY, CDR2 FYNNEI, per germline. Trimming at V came to 6 bases and at J to 4 bases, leaving 3 bases not matched to a gene. Specimen: PBMCs. The TCR was taken from a woman in her 30s in good health and CMV-seropositive. The chain couples TRBV2 to TRBJ1-2; TRBD1 aligns across 9 bases. CDR3 residues: CASRTGGSYGYTF. The CDR3 DNA reads TGTGCCAGCAGAACAGGGGGCTCCTATGGCTACACCTTC. Using reference TRBV2 and TRBJ1-2 for the parts outside the CDR3, the full variable domain is EPEVTQTPSHQVTQMGQEVILRCVPISNHLYFYWYRQILGQKVEFLVSFYNNEISEKSEIFDDQFSVERPDGSNFTLKIRSTKLEDSAMYFCASRTGGSYGYTFGSGTRLTVV.